These 25 T cell receptor beta chains share one sample of origin, sequenced in a study of T cells and Merkel cell carcinoma outcomes. Clones were read by immunoSEQ multiplex PCR, and TCRdb kept only the in-frame ones, dropping some. The table has over 15,000 clones, around 86% seen once. Sequencing input: tumor tissue from Merkel cell carcinoma. These receptor sequences come from a human donor with Merkel cell carcinoma.

In its sample, this clone was seen once. This chain connects TRBV5-1 to TRBJ2-1, with TRBD2 matching 7 bases. CDR1 SGHRS and CDR2 YFSETQ come from the germline V gene. The CDR3 loop spans 17 amino acids. The J segment lost 9 bases and the V segment lost 0 bases, leaving 15 bases of the junction unmatched. CDR3 amino acids: CASSLGTAGVLGSEQFF. The DNA of the CDR3 is TGCGCCAGCAGCTTGGGGACGGCGGGAGTCTTGGGAAGTGAGCAGTTCTTC.

In regard to this clone: This specimen includes other DNA sequences encoding the same CDR3. The V call is TRBV9, the J call TRBJ2-2; D unresolved. V shed 0 bases and J shed 1 base, with 4 bases lying between them. The germline CDR1 and CDR2 sequences are SGDLS and YYNGEE. This CDR3 has 14 residues. Written as DNA, the CDR3 is TGTGCCAGCAGCGTAGCACTGAACACCGGGGAGCTGTTTTTT. Protein product: CASSVALNTGELFF.

This clone occurred once. The V gene is TRBV9, the J gene TRBJ2-1; D is unresolved. This CDR3 has 13 amino acids. V lost 4 bases and J lost 10, with 15 bases in between. CDR1 is SGDLS, CDR2 YYNGEE, per germline. CDR3: CASSSFPFREQFF. CDR3 coding DNA: TGTGCCAGCAGCTCGTTCCCCTTTCGGGAGCAGTTCTTC.

This chain links TRBV19 with TRBJ1-1; D unclear. Germline loops: CDR1 LNHDA, CDR2 SQIVND (reference sequence). The V and J ends lost 0 bases and 0 bases respectively, with 11 bases between them. This CDR3 has 16 amino acids. In DNA, the CDR3 is TGTGCCAGTAGTATAGAAGGCAGCTTAATGAACACTGAAGCTTTCTTT. This gives the protein CASSIEGSLMNTEAFF.

As regards this clone: The junction shows a germline mismatch at one end, possibly a read error. This same CDR3 is encoded by further DNA sequences in the sample. V usage is TRBV9 and J usage is TRBJ2-7; D gene unclear. Germline V lookup: CDR1 SGDLS, CDR2 YYNGEE. The CDR3 is made up of 14 amino acids. This CDR3 is CASSVGGDSYEQYF. Here the CDR3 DNA reads TGTGCCAGCAGTGTAGGTGGGGACTCCTACGAGCAGTACTTC.

The chain carries TRBV15 and TRBJ1-1, with D hard to call. Germline CDR1 reads LNHNV; CDR2 reads YYDKDF (reference sequence). With 1 base removed from V and 1 base from J, the gap between germline ends came to 16 bases. The CDR3 is 17 amino acids. The CDR3 nucleotides are TGTGCCACCAGCAGAGGGGAATCGTCCGGGCGGAACACTGAAGCTTTCTTT. This sequence encodes CATSRGESSGRNTEAFF.

This CDR3 is CANTKFLRTQTTNEKLFF. The CDR3 bases are TGTGCCAATACCAAGTTCCTGCGGACGCAAACAACTAATGAAAAACTGTTTTTT. The chain joins TRBV19 to TRBJ1-4; D is uncertain. V was trimmed by 10 bases and J by 0 bases, leaving 24 bases between them. Germline assignment: CDR1 LNHDA and CDR2 SQIVND (reference sequence). The CDR3 runs to 18 residues.

The gene calls are TRBV5-7 and TRBJ1-5, with D hard to call. TRBV5-7 is an ORF, with its function uncertain. The CDR3 extends over 12 amino acids. The V end was cut by 3 bases, the J end by 4 bases, with 5 bases between. The CDR3: CASSWDNQPQHF. In nucleotides, the CDR3 is TGTGCCAGCAGCTGGGATAATCAGCCCCAGCATTTT.

This rearrangement joins TRBV7-8 to TRBJ2-1; 8 bases are a match to TRBD2. This CDR3 region has 15 residues. After removal of 1 base from V and 6 bases from J, the junction contained 5 bases not matched to a gene. The germline V gene encodes CDR1 SGHVS and CDR2 FQNEAQ. CDR3 sequence: CASSLGAGALNEQFF. The CDR3 bases are TGTGCCAGCAGCTTAGGAGCGGGAGCCCTCAATGAGCAGTTCTTC.

The CDR3 coding sequence is TGTGCCAGTCGGTTACTGGGACAGGGCCAGCCCCAGCATTTT. Its protein is CASRLLGQGQPQHF. The chain recombines TRBV19 with TRBJ1-5; 9 bases fit TRBD1. V dropped 8 bases and J dropped 7; count of bases not matched to a gene: 9. There are 14 residues in the CDR3. Germline CDR1 and CDR2: LNHDA and SQIVND (reference sequence).

The chain joins TRBV7-3 to TRBJ2-1; 11 bases map to TRBD2. The CDR3 length is 15 residues. V lost 3 bases and J lost 7; bases outside the gene matches: 5. Germline V lookup: CDR1 SGHTA, CDR2 FQGTGA. In DNA form, the CDR3 reads TGTGCCAGCAGCTTGTCACTAGCGGGAGAAAATGAGCAGTTCTTC. It translates to CASSLSLAGENEQFF.

The J gene is TRBJ2-5, the V gene TRBV7-3; D is unclear. The CDR3 consists of 13 residues. V shed 5 bases and J shed 7 bases, with 14 bases lying between them. In germline, CDR1 is SGHTA, CDR2 FQGTGA. CDR3 nucleotide sequence: TGTGCCAGCAGCACGGTGGTGTTTGGGACCCAGTACTTC. Translation gives CASSTVVFGTQYF.

The chain links TRBV25-1 to TRBJ2-7, with 7 bases fitting TRBD1. V was pared by 4 bases and J by 1 base, with 10 bases of the junction left unmatched. Per the germline V gene, CDR1 is MGHDK and CDR2 is SYGVNS. The CDR3 loop spans 16 amino acids. This CDR3 reads CASSVLSGTASYEQYF. In nucleotides, the CDR3 is TGTGCCAGCAGTGTACTATCCGGGACAGCTTCCTACGAGCAGTACTTC.

The chain carries TRBV7-9 and TRBJ1-5, with D perhaps TRBD1 (6 bases). Trimming pared 0 bases from V and 0 bases from J, leaving 9 bases between. Germline loops: CDR1 SEHNR, CDR2 FQNEAQ (reference sequence). This CDR3 has 16 residues. The CDR3 DNA reads TGTGCCAGCAGCTTAGCGACAGGTTATAGCAATCAGCCCCAGCATTTT. It translates to CASSLATGYSNQPQHF.

This chain uses TRBV2 with TRBJ2-2; a possible D gene is TRBD2 (5 bases). Per the germline V gene, CDR1 is SNHLY and CDR2 is FYNNEI. The CDR3 has 13 residues. Trimming took 6 bases from V and 6 from J, leaving 11 bases between them. The CDR3 spells CASRGLAPGELFF. DNA for the CDR3: TGTGCCAGCAGAGGTCTAGCTCCCGGGGAGCTGTTTTTT.

The chain combines TRBV5-5 with TRBJ2-1, with D tentatively TRBD1 (5 bases). CDR3 length: 14 amino acids. Trimming left V 0 bases short and J 7 bases short, with 11 bases between. Germline V lookup: CDR1 SGHKS, CDR2 YYEKEE (reference sequence). CDR3 protein: CASSLARAGNEQFF. As DNA, the CDR3 is TGTGCCAGCAGCTTGGCGCGAGCAGGGAATGAGCAGTTCTTC.

CDR3: CASSLGGARNEQYF. The CDR3 region has the DNA TGTGCCAGCAGCTTGGGGGGGGCGCGGAACGAGCAGTACTTC. The gene calls are TRBV5-4 and TRBJ2-7; D might be TRBD1 or TRBD2, each matching 6 bases. The CDR3 covers 14 residues. Trimming removed 0 bases from V and 5 bases from J, with 12 bases in between. The germline gives CDR1 SGHNT, CDR2 YYREEE (reference sequence).

The genes are TRBV29-1 and TRBJ1-2, with D possibly matching TRBD1 (5 bases). This CDR3 region has 11 residues. Germline V gene data show CDR1 as SQVTM and CDR2 as ANQGSEA. Trimming stripped 4 bases from V and 6 bases from J, with 9 bases between. In nucleotides, the CDR3 is TGCAGCGTTGGGGGGTTGGATGGCTACACCTTC. Translating it yields CSVGGLDGYTF.

This clone was seen a few times. The CDR3 DNA reads as TGTGCCAGCAGTTCCCAGGGGGCCGCTGGCTACACCTTC. Translated: CASSSQGAAGYTF. The chain recombines TRBV27 with TRBJ1-2; 8 bases are a match to TRBD1. Germline-derived CDR1 and CDR2 are MNHEY and SMNVEV (reference sequence). The CDR3 loop spans 13 amino acids. J gave up 7 bases and V 4 bases, and 5 bases lay outside the gene matches.

This chain links TRBV4-1 with TRBJ2-2; TRBD2 aligns across 8 bases. Germline V gene lookup returns CDR1 MGHRA and CDR2 YSYEKL. After removal of 1 base from V and 5 bases from J, the junction contained 6 bases not matched to a gene. This CDR3 is built from 16 residues. In DNA, the CDR3 is TGCGCCAGCAGCCAAGCCAGAGCGGGAGCGACCGGGGAGCTGTTTTTT. Its protein product is CASSQARAGATGELFF.

The chain employs TRBV6-6 and TRBJ2-7; 8 positions agree with TRBD1. J gave up 7 bases and V 6 bases, and 17 bases lay outside the gene matches. CDR3 size: 16 residues. CDR1 and CDR2 (germline): MNHNY, SVGAGI (reference sequence). The CDR3 here is CASRRGQGNFYGEQYF. The CDR3 bases are TGTGCCAGCAGACGAGGACAGGGAAATTTTTACGGTGAGCAGTACTTC.

The gene calls are TRBV28 and TRBJ1-3; D is ambiguous. The CDR3 runs 15 residues. Germline values: CDR1 MDHEN, CDR2 SYDVKM. V lost 2 bases, J lost 0 bases, and 8 bases lay in between. For the CDR3, the DNA is TGTGCCAGCAGTTTAGGGCAGCACTCTGGAAACACCATATATTTT. This translates into CASSLGQHSGNTIYF.

V usage is TRBV5-1 and J usage is TRBJ2-7; 9 bases line up with TRBD1. This CDR3 contains 15 residues. Germline loops: CDR1 SGHRS, CDR2 YFSETQ. Trimming at V came to 1 base and at J to 6 bases, leaving 8 bases not matched to a gene. The CDR3 nucleotides are TGCGCCAGCAGCTTGAGTCAGGACAGGGGATCCGAGCAGTACTTC. This codes for CASSLSQDRGSEQYF.

This clone was recorded once. The V call is TRBV30, the J call TRBJ1-6; D unresolved. The CDR3 runs 15 residues. With 0 bases removed from V and 4 bases from J, the gap between germline ends came to 10 bases. CDR1 is GTSNPN and CDR2 is SVGIG in the germline V gene (reference sequence). CDR3: CAWSVEQIYNSPLHF. The CDR3 DNA reads as TGTGCCTGGAGTGTAGAGCAGATTTATAATTCACCCCTCCACTTT.

The rearrangement links TRBV4-1 to TRBJ1-4; D unresolved. This CDR3 is built from 16 residues. Between the trimmed V and J ends, which lost 1 base and 7 bases, there was a span of 16 bases. Germline CDR1 MGHRA, CDR2 YSYEKL. The CDR3 reads CASSQGRGDTLEKLFF. In DNA form, the CDR3 reads TGCGCCAGCAGCCAAGGTCGCGGAGACACTCTTGAAAAACTGTTTTTT.